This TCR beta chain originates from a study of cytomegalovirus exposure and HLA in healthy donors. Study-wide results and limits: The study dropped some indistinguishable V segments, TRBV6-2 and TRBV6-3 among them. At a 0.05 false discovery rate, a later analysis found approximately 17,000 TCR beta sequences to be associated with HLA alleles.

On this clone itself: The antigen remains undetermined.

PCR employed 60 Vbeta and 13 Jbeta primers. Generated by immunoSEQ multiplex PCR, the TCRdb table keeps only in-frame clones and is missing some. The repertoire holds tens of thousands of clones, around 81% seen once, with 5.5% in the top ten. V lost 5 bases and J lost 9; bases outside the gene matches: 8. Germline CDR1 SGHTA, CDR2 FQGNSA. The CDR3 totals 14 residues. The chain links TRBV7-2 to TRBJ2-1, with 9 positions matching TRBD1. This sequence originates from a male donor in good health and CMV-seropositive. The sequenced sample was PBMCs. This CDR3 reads CASSPGQGDGEQFF. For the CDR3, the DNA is TGTGCCAGCAGCCCGGGACAGGGAGATGGTGAGCAGTTCTTC.